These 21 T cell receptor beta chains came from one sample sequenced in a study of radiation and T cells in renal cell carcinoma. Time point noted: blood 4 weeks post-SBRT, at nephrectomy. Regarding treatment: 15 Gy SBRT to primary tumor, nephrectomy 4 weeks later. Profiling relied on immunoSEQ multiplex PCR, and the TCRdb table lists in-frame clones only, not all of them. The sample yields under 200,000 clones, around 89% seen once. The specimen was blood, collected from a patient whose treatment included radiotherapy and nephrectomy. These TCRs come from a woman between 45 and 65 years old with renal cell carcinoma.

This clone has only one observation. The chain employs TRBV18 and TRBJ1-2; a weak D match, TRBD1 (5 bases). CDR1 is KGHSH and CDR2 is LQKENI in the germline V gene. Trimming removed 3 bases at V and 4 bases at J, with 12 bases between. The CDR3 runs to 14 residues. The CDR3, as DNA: TGTGCCAGCTCACCTGGGACGGTCGCCTATGGCTACACCTTC. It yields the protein CASSPGTVAYGYTF.

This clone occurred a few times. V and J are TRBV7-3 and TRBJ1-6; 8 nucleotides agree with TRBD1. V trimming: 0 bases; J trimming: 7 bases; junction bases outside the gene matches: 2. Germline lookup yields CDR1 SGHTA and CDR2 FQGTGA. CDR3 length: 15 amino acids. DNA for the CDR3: TGTGCCAGCAGCTTAACCCAGGGGGCCAATTCACCCCTCCACTTT. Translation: CASSLTQGANSPLHF.

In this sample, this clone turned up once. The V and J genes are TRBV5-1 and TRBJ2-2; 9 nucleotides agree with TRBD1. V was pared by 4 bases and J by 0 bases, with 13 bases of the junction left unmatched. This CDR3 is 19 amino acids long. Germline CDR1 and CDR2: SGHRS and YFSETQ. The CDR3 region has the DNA TGCGCCAGCAGCCGAGGAAGAACCGGGACAGGGTCGAACACCGGGGAGCTGTTTTTT. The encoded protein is CASSRGRTGTGSNTGELFF.

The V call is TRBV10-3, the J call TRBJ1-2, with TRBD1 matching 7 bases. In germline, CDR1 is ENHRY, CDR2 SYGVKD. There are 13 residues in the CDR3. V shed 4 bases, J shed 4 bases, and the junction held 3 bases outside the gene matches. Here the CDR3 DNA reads TGTGCCATCAGTGCCACAGGGGCCTATGGCTACACCTTC. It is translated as CAISATGAYGYTF.

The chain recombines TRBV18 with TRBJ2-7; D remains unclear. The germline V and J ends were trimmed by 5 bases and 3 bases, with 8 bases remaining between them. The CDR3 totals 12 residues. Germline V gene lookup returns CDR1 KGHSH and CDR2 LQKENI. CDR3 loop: CASSKNVYEQYF. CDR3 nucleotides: TGTGCCAGCTCAAAGAACGTCTACGAGCAGTACTTC.

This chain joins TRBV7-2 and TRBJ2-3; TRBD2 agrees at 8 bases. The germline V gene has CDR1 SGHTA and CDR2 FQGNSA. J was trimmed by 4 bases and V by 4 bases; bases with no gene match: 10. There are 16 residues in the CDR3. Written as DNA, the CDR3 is TGTGCCAGCAGCTGGACAAGCGGGGGTGGTGCAGATACGCAGTATTTT. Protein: CASSWTSGGGADTQYF.

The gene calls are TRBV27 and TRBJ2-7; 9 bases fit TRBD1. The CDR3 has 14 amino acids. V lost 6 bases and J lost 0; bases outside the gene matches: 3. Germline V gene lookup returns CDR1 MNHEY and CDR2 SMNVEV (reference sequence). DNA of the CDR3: TGTGCCAGCAGCGGGACAGGGAGCTCCTACGAGCAGTACTTC. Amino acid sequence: CASSGTGSSYEQYF.

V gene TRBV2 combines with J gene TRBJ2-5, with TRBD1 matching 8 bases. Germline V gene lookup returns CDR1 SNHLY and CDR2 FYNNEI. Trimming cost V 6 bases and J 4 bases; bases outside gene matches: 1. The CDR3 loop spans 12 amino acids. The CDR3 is CASSDRGETQYF. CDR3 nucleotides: TGTGCCAGCAGCGACAGGGGAGAGACCCAGTACTTC.

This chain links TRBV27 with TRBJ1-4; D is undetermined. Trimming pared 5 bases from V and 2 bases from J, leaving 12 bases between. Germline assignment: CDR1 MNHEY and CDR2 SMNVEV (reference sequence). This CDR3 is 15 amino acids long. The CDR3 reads CASSPHRPTNEKLFF. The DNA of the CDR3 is TGTGCCAGCAGTCCCCACAGACCTACTAATGAAAAACTGTTTTTT. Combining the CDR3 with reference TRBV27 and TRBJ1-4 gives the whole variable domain EAQVTQNPRYLITVTGKKLTVTCSQNMNHEYMSWYRQDPGLGLRQIYYSMNVEVTDKGDVPEGYKVSRKEKRNFPLILESPSPNQTSLYFCASSPHRPTNEKLFFGSGTQLSVL.

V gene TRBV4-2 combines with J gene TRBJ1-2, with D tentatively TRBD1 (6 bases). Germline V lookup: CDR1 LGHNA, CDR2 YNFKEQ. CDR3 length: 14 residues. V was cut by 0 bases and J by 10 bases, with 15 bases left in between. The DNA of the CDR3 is TGTGCCAGCAGCCAAGATTTGGACAGCATGTTCTACACCTTC. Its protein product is CASSQDLDSMFYTF.

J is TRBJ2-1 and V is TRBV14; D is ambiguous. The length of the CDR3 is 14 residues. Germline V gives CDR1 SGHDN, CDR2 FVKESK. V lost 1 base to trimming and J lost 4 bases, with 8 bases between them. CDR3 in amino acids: CASSQVRGYNEQFF. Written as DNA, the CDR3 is TGTGCCAGCAGCCAAGTGCGAGGTTACAATGAGCAGTTCTTC.

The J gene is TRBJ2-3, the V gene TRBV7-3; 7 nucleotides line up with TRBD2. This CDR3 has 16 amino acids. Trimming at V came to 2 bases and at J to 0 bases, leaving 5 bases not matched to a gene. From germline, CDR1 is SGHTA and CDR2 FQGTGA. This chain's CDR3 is CASSLGSAGSTDTQYF. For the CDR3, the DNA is TGTGCCAGCAGCTTAGGGTCAGCGGGGAGCACAGATACGCAGTATTTT. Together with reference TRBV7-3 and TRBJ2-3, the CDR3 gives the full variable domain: GAGVSQTPSNKVTEKGKYVELRCDPISGHTALYWYRQSLGQGPEFLIYFQGTGAADDSGLPNDRFFAVRPEGSVSTLKIQRTERGDSAVYLCASSLGSAGSTDTQYFGPGTRLTVL.

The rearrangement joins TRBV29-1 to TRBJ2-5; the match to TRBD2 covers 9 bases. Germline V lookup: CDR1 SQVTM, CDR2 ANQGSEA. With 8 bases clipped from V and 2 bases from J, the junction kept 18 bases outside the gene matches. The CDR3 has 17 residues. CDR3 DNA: TGCAGCACCCTGACTGGCGGGGGGGCGGGGTCACAAGAGACCCAGTACTTC. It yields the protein CSTLTGGGAGSQETQYF. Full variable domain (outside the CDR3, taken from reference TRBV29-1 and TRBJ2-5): SAVISQKPSRDICQRGTSLTIQCQVDSQVTMMFWYRQQPGQSLTLIATANQGSEATYESGFVIDKFPISRPNLTFSTLTVSNMSPEDSSIYLCSTLTGGGAGSQETQYFGPGTRLLVL.

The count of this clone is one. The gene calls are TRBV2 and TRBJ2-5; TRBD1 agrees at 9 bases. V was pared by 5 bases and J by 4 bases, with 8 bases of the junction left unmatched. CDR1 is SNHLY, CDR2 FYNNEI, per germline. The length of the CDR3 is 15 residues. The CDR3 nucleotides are TGTGCCAGCAGTCAAGAGGGACAGGGAGGAGAGACCCAGTACTTC. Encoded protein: CASSQEGQGGETQYF.

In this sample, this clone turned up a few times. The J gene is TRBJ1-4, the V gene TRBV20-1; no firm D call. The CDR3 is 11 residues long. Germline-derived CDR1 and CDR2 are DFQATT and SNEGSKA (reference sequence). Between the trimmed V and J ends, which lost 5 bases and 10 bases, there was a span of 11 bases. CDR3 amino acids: CSAGRGGKLFF. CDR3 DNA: TGCAGTGCTGGCCGAGGCGGAAAACTGTTTTTT.

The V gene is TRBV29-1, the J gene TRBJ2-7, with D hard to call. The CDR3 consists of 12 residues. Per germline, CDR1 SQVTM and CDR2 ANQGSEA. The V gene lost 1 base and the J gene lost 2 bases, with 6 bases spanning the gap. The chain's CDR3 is CSVEVPPYEQYF. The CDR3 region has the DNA TGCAGCGTTGAAGTGCCCCCCTACGAGCAGTACTTC.

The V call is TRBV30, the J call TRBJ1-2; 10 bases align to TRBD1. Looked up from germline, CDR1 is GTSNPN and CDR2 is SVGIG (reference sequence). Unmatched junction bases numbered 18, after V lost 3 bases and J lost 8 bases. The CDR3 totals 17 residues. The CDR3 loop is CAWSIPGQGTRFGGYTF. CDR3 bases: TGTGCCTGGAGCATCCCGGGACAGGGGACCCGGTTTGGGGGCTACACCTTC.

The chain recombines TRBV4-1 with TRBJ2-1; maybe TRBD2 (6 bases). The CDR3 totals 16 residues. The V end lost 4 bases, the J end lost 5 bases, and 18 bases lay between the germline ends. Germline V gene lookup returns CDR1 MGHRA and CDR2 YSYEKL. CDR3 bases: TGCGCCAGCAGCCCCTCAAGGAGGGACGGTGACAATGAGCAGTTCTTC. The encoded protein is CASSPSRRDGDNEQFF.

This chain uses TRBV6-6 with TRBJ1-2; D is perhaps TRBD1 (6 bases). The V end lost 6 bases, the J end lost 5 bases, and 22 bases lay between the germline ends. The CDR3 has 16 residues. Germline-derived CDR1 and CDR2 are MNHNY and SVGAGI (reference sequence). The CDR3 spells CASSQQQGFLGYGYTF. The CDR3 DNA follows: TGTGCCAGCAGCCAACAACAGGGATTTCTGGGATATGGCTACACCTTC.

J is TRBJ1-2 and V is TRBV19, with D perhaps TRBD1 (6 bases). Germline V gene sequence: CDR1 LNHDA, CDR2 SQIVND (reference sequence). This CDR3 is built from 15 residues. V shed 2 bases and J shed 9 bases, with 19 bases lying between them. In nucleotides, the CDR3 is TGTGCCAGTAGTATATACGCCTCGGGGGCGGATCGCTACACCTTC. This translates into CASSIYASGADRYTF.

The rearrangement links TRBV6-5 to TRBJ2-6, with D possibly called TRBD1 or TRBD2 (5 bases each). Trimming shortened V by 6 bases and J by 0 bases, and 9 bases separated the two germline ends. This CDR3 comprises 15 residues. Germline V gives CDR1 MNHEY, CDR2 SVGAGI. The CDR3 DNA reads TGTGCCAGCAGGTCAGGGAGCTCTGGGGCCAACGTCCTGACTTTC. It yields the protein CASRSGSSGANVLTF.